The next 5 T cell receptor beta chains were all read from a single sample in a study of blood T cell dynamics during melanoma immunotherapy. Sequenced by immunoSEQ multiplex PCR; TCRdb stores in-frame clones only, minus some. The table includes some 11,000 clones, approximately 87% detected once. As for time point: pre-treatment baseline. The sample consisted of blood, taken from a patient treated with checkpoint blockade. The receptors were sampled from a human donor with melanoma.

This chain connects TRBV4-3 to TRBJ1-2; a weak D match, TRBD1 (6 bases). The CDR3 runs to 16 residues. Deletions cut 1 base from V and 6 bases from J, with 18 bases between. CDR1 and CDR2 (germline): LGHNA, YSLEER. The CDR3 bases are TGCGCCAGCAGCCAAGCCGAGGGGGTCAGGGGCGATGGCTACACCTTC. This gives the protein CASSQAEGVRGDGYTF.

The rearrangement uses TRBV2 and TRBJ2-1; D uncertain. V lost 6 bases to trimming and J lost 0 bases, with 15 bases between them. This CDR3 is 16 amino acids long. Germline V lookup: CDR1 SNHLY, CDR2 FYNNEI. For the CDR3, the DNA is TGTGCCAGCAGATCCGGGCGAACTGGCTCCTACAATGAGCAGTTCTTC. Translated, it gives CASRSGRTGSYNEQFF.

The chain employs TRBV29-1 and TRBJ1-2, with a weak D call TRBD1 (5 bases). This CDR3 region has 16 residues. V lost 1 base, J lost 8 bases, and 23 bases lay in between. Per germline, CDR1 SQVTM and CDR2 ANQGSEA. CDR3 protein: CSVEGPGGGNLGGYTF. DNA for the CDR3: TGCAGCGTTGAAGGCCCGGGGGGGGGTAATTTGGGCGGCTACACCTTC. Drawing the rest from reference TRBV29-1 and TRBJ1-2, the complete variable domain is SAVISQKPSRDICQRGTSLTIQCQVDSQVTMMFWYRQQPGQSLTLIATANQGSEATYESGFVIDKFPISRPNLTFSTLTVSNMSPEDSSIYLCSVEGPGGGNLGGYTFGSGTRLTVV.

The CDR3 sequence is CASSPGQGAYEQYV. As DNA, the CDR3 is TGTGCCAGCAGCCCCGGACAGGGGGCATACGAGCAGTACGTC. The V call is TRBV7-9, the J call TRBJ2-7, with 11 bases identical to TRBD1. With 5 bases clipped from V and 4 bases from J, the junction kept 4 bases outside the gene matches. CDR1 is SEHNR, CDR2 FQNEAQ, per germline (reference sequence). The CDR3 totals 14 residues.

The chain uses TRBV28 and TRBJ1-5; possible D gene TRBD1, 5 bases. CDR1 MDHEN and CDR2 SYDVKM come from the germline V gene. Trimming stripped 7 bases from V and 6 bases from J, with 19 bases between. The CDR3 extends over 15 amino acids. CDR3 sequence: CASTFGGRRAQPQHF. CDR3 in DNA: TGTGCCAGCACCTTCGGAGGGCGCAGGGCTCAGCCCCAGCATTTT.